This record looks at one T cell receptor beta chain sequence and its context. These data come from a study of OX40 agonist ivuxolimab in advanced cancers. Study information: Patients with hepatocellular carcinoma, melanoma, renal cell or head and neck cancer made up the dose-escalation patients. Patients achieving partial responses numbered three: one hepatocellular carcinoma case and two cutaneous melanoma cases.

With baseline, cycle 4 day 1, and cycle 7 day 1 as timepoints, blood was sampled. Using immunoSEQ multiplex PCR, the repertoire was profiled, and TCRdb retains in-frame clones only, with some absent. The sample shows tens of thousands of clones, roughly 92% of them seen only once. The CDR3 extends over 14 amino acids. V dropped 10 bases and J dropped 1; count of bases not matched to a gene: 6. CDR1 is MNHNY and CDR2 is SVGAGI in the germline V gene (reference sequence). The sequencing used CD4+ or CD8+ T cells sorted from blood, collected in a trial of the OX40 agonist ivuxolimab. This sequence originates from an adult with an advanced solid tumor such as melanoma, head and neck, liver or kidney cancer. This chain links TRBV6-6 with TRBJ2-7; TRBD1 aligns across 11 bases. The CDR3 region is CATRGQGVSYEQYF. CDR3 nucleotides: TGTGCCACCAGGGGACAGGGGGTATCCTACGAGCAGTACTTC.